This T cell receptor (beta chain) is drawn from a study of CD8 T cells in Susac syndrome. Germline V CDR1 and CDR2: GTSNPN, SVGIG (reference sequence). The CDR3 loop spans 12 amino acids. Trimming pared 7 bases from V and 0 bases from J, leaving 9 bases between. Random hexamers were used to reverse transcribe 0.5 to 1 ug of RNA. The immunoSEQ assay covered 54 Vbeta and 13 Jbeta segments for CDR3. One entry per CDR3 protein, called by TCRdb with MiXCR from the immunoSEQ multiplex PCR reads. The sample consists of around 270,000 distinct CDR3 sequences, almost 85% of them appearing once. The chain is built from TRBV30 and TRBJ1-1, with D uncertain. Source material: CD8+ T cells from PBMCs. The receptor was derived from a human donor with multiple sclerosis. In DNA, the CDR3 is TGTGCCTTACAATCAATGAACACTGAAGCTTTCTTT. The encoded protein is CALQSMNTEAFF.